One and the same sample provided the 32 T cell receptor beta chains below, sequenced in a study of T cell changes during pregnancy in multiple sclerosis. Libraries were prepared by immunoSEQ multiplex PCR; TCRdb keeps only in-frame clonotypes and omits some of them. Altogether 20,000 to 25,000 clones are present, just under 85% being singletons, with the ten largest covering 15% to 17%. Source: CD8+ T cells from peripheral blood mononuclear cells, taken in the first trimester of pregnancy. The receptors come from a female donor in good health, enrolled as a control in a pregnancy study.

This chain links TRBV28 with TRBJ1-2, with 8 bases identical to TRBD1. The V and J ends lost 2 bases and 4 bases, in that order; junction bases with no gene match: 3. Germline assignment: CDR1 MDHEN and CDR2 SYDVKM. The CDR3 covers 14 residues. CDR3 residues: CASSLRTGSYGYTF. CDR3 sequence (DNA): TGTGCCAGCAGTTTAAGGACAGGGAGCTATGGCTACACCTTC.

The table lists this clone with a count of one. Here the CDR3 reads CASSSSTGEYNEQFF. Here the CDR3 DNA reads TGTGCCAGCAGTTCCTCGACAGGGGAATACAATGAGCAGTTCTTC. The V gene is TRBV27, the J gene TRBJ2-1, with 8 bases fitting TRBD1. The V gene end was trimmed by 4 bases and the J gene end by 4 bases; junction bases not matched to a gene: 6. Per germline, CDR1 MNHEY and CDR2 SMNVEV (reference sequence). The CDR3 sequence is 15 residues long.

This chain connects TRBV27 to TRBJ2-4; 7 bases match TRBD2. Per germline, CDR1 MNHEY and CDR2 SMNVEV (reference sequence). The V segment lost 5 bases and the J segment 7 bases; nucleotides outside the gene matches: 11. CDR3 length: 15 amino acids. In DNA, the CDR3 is TGTGCCAGCAGTACCCAGTGGGGGACTACCAACATTCAGTACTTC. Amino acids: CASSTQWGTTNIQYF.

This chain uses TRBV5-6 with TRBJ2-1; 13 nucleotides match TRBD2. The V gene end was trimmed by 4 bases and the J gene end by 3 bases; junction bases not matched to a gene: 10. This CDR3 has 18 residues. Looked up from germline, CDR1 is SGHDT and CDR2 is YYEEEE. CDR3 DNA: TGTGCCAGCAGCCTGAGGGGGACTAGCGGGACAGTCTACAATGAGCAGTTCTTC. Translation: CASSLRGTSGTVYNEQFF.

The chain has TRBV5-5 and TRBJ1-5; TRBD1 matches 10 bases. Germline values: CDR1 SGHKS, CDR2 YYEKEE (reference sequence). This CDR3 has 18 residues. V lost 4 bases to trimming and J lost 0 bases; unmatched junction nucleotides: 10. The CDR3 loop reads CASSDPGQGLFSNQPQHF. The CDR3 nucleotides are TGTGCCAGCAGCGACCCGGGACAGGGGCTCTTTAGCAATCAGCCCCAGCATTTT.

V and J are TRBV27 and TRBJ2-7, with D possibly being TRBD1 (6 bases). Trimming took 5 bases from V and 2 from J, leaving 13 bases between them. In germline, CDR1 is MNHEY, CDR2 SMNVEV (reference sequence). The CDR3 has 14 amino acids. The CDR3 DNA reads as TGTGCCAGCAGTCCCAGGGGTTTAACCTACGAGCAGTACTTC. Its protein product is CASSPRGLTYEQYF.

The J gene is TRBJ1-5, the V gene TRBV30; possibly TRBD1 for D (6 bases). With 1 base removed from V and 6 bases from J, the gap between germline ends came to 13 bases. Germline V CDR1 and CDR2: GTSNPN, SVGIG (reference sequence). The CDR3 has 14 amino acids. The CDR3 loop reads CAWSEGVGAQPQHF. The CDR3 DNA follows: TGTGCCTGGAGTGAGGGGGTGGGGGCTCAGCCCCAGCATTTT.

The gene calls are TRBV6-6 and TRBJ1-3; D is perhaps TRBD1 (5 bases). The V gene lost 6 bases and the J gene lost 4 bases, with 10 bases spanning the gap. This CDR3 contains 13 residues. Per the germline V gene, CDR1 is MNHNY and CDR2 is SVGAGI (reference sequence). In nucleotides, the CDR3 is TGTGCCAGCAGGGGTGGGGCCGGAAACACCATATATTTT. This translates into CASRGGAGNTIYF.

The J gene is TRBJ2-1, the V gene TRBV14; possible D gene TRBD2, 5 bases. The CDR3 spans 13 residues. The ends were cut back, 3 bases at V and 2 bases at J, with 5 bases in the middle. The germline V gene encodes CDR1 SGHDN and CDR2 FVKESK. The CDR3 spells CASSHGTYNEQFF. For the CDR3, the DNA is TGTGCCAGCAGCCACGGGACCTACAATGAGCAGTTCTTC.

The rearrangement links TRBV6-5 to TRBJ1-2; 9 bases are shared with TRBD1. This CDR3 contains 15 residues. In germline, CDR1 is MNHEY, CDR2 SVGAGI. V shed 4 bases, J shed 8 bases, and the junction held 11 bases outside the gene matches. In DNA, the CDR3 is TGTGCCAGCAGTTTCATACAGGGGGCGGAAGGGGGCTACACCTTC. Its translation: CASSFIQGAEGGYTF.

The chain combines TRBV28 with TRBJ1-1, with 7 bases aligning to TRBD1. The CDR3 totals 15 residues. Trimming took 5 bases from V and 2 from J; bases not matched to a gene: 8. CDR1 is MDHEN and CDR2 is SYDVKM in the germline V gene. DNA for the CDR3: TGTGCCAGCAGTCCCCCCCGGGACAGCAACACTGAAGCTTTCTTT. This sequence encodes CASSPPRDSNTEAFF. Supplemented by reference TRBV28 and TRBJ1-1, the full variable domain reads DVKVTQSSRYLVKRTGEKVFLECVQDMDHENMFWYRQDPGLGLRLIYFSYDVKMKEKGDIPEGYSVSREKKERFSLILESASTNQTSMYLCASSPPRDSNTEAFFGQGTRLTVV.

Here the CDR3 reads CASSVGQGTTPLHF. As DNA, the CDR3 is TGTGCCAGCAGCGTGGGACAGGGGACGACACCCCTCCACTTT. The chain uses TRBV9 and TRBJ1-6, with 10 positions matching TRBD1. V lost 2 bases, J lost 11 bases, and 4 bases stayed unmatched. This CDR3 comprises 14 residues. Germline-derived CDR1 and CDR2 are SGDLS and YYNGEE.

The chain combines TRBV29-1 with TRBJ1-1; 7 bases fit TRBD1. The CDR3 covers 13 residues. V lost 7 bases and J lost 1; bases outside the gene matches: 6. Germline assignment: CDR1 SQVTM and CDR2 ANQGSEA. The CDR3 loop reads CSAYGTENTEAFF. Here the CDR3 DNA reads TGCAGCGCTTACGGGACAGAGAACACTGAAGCTTTCTTT. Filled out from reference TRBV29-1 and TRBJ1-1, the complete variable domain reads SAVISQKPSRDICQRGTSLTIQCQVDSQVTMMFWYRQQPGQSLTLIATANQGSEATYESGFVIDKFPISRPNLTFSTLTVSNMSPEDSSIYLCSAYGTENTEAFFGQGTRLTVV.

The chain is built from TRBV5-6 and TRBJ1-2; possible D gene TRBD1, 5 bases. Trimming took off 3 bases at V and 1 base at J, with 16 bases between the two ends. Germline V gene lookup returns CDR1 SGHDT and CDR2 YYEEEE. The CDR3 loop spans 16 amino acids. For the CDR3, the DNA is TGTGCCAGCAGCTCGGACATTATGACGATTAACTATGGCTACACCTTC. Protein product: CASSSDIMTINYGYTF. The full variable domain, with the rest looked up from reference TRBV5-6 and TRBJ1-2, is DAGVTQSPTHLIKTRGQQVTLRCSPKSGHDTVSWYQQALGQGPQFIFQYYEEEERQRGNFPDRFSGHQFPNYSSELNVNALLLGDSALYLCASSSDIMTINYGYTFGSGTRLTVV.

The CDR3 DNA is TGTGCCAGCAGCTTCGCAGGGACTAATCAGCCCCAGCATTTT. Its protein is CASSFAGTNQPQHF. The chain has TRBV7-9 and TRBJ1-5, with D tentatively TRBD1 (5 bases). The CDR3 loop spans 14 amino acids. Trimming removed 3 bases at V and 4 bases at J, with 10 bases between. Looked up from germline, CDR1 is SEHNR and CDR2 is FQNEAQ (reference sequence).

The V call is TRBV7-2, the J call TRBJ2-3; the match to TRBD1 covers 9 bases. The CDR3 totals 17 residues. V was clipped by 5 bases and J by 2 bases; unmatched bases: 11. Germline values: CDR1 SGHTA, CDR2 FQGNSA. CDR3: CASSRTTGTGHTDTQYF. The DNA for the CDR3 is TGTGCCAGCAGCCGAACCACCGGGACAGGGCACACAGATACGCAGTATTTT.

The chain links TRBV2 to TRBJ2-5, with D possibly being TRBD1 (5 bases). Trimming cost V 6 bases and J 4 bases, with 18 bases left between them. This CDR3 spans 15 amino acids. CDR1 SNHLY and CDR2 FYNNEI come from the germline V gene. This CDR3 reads CASSVALGQGETQYF. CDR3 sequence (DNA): TGTGCCAGCAGCGTAGCCCTAGGGCAGGGAGAGACCCAGTACTTC.

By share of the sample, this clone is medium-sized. The CDR3 is CASSSDGDTGELFF. CDR3 nucleotides: TGTGCCAGCAGTTCGGACGGGGACACCGGGGAGCTGTTTTTT. V and J are TRBV6-4 and TRBJ2-2; possible D gene TRBD2, 5 bases. The CDR3 covers 14 residues. Trimming removed 5 bases from V and 3 bases from J, with 10 bases in between. Germline lookup yields CDR1 MRHNA and CDR2 SNTAGT.

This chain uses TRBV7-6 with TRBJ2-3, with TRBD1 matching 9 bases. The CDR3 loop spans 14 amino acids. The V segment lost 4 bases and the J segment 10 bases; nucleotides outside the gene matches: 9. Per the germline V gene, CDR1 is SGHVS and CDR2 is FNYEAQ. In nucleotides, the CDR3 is TGTGCCAGCAGCTCCGGGACAGGGCACCCAGCGCAGTATTTT. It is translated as CASSSGTGHPAQYF.

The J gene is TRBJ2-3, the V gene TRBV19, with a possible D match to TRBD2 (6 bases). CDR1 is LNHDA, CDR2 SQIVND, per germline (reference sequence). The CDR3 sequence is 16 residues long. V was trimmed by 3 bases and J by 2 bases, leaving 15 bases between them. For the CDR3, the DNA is TGTGCCAGTAGTATGGGACGGGGAGGCAACACAGATACGCAGTATTTT. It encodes CASSMGRGGNTDTQYF. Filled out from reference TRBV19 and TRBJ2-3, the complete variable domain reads DGGITQSPKYLFRKEGQNVTLSCEQNLNHDAMYWYRQDPGQGLRLIYYSQIVNDFQKGDIAEGYSVSREKKESFPLTVTSAQKNPTAFYLCASSMGRGGNTDTQYFGPGTRLTVL.

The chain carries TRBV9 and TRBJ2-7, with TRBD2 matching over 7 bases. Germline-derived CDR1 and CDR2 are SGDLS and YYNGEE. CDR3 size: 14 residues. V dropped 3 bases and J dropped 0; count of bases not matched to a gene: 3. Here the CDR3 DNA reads TGTGCCAGCAGCGGGGGGGGGAACTCCTACGAGCAGTACTTC. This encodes CASSGGGNSYEQYF.

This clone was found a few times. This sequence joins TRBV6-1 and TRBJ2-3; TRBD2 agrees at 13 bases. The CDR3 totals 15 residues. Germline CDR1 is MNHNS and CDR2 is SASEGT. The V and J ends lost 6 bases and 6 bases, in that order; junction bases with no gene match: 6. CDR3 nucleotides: TGTGCCAGCAGCCCCACTAGCGGGGGGGCTGATACGCAGTATTTT. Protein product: CASSPTSGGADTQYF.

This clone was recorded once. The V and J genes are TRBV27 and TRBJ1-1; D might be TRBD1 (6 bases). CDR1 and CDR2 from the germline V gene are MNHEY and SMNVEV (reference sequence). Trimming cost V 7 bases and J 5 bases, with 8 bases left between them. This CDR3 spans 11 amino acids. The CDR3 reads CASIRGTEAFF. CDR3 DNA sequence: TGTGCCAGCATAAGGGGGACTGAAGCTTTCTTT.

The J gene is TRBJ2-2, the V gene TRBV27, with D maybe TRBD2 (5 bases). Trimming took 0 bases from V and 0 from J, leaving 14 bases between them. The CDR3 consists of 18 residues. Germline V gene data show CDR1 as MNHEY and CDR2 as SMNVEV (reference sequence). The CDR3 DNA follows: TGTGCCAGCAGTTTATCTCCAGGACTGGGAGCGAACACCGGGGAGCTGTTTTTT. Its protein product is CASSLSPGLGANTGELFF.

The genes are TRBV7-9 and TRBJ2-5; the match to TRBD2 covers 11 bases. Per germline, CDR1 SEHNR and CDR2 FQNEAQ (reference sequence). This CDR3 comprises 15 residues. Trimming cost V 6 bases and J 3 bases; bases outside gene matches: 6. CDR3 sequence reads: CASSELAGAEETQYF. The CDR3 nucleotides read TGTGCCAGCAGTGAACTAGCGGGGGCCGAAGAGACCCAGTACTTC. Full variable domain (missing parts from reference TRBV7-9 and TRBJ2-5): DTGVSQNPRHKITKRGQNVTFRCDPISEHNRLYWYRQTLGQGPEFLTYFQNEAQLEKSRLLSDRFSAERPKGSFSTLEIQRTEQGDSAMYLCASSELAGAEETQYFGPGTRLLVL.

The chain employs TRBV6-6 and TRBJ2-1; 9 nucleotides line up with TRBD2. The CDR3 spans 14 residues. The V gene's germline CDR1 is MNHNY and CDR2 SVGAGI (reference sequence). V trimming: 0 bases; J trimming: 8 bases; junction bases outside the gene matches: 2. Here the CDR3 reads CASSYSGLADEQFF. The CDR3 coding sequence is TGTGCCAGCAGTTACTCGGGACTAGCCGATGAGCAGTTCTTC.

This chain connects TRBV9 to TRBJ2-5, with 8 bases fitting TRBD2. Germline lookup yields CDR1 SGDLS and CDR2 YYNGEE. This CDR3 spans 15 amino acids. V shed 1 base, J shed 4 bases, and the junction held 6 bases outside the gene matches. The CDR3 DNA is TGTGCCAGCAGCGTAAGGACTAGCATCACAGAGACCCAGTACTTC. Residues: CASSVRTSITETQYF.

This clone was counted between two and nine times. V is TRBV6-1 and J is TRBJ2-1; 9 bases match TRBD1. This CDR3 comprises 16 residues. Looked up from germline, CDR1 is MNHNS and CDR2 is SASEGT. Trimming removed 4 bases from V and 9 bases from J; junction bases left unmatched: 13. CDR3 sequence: CASSAEGGQGSSEQFF. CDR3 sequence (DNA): TGTGCCAGCAGTGCCGAGGGGGGACAGGGTAGCAGTGAGCAGTTCTTC.

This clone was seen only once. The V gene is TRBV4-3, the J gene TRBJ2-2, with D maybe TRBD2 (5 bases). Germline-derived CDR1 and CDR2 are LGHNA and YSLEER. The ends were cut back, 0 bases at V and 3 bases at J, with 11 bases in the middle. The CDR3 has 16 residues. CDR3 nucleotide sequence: TGCGCCAGCAGCCAAGAGTCGGGGAGCTACACCGGGGAGCTGTTTTTT. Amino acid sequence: CASSQESGSYTGELFF.

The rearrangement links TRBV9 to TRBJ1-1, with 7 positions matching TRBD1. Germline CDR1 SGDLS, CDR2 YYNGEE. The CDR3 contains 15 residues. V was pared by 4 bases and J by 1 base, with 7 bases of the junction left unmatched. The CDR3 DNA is TGTGCCAGCAGCCCGCAAGGGGGCGGGAACACTGAAGCTTTCTTT. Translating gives CASSPQGGGNTEAFF.

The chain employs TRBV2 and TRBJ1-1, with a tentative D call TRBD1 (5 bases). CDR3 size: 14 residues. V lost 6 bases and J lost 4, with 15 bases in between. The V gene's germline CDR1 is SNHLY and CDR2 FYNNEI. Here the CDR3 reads CASRTRDLRTEAFF. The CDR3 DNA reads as TGTGCCAGCAGGACGAGGGACTTGCGCACTGAAGCTTTCTTT.

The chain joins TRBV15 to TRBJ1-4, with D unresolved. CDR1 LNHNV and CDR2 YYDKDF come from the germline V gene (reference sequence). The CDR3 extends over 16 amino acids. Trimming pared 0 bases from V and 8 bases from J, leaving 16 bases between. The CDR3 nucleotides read TGTGCCACCAGCAGAGATCATGGAGGGAATCAGGAAAAACTGTTTTTT. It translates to CATSRDHGGNQEKLFF. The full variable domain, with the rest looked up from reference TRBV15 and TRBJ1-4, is DAMVIQNPRYQVTQFGKPVTLSCSQTLNHNVMYWYQQKSSQAPKLLFHYYDKDFNNEADTPDNFQSRRPNTSFCFLDIRSPGLGDTAMYLCATSRDHGGNQEKLFFGSGTQLSVL.